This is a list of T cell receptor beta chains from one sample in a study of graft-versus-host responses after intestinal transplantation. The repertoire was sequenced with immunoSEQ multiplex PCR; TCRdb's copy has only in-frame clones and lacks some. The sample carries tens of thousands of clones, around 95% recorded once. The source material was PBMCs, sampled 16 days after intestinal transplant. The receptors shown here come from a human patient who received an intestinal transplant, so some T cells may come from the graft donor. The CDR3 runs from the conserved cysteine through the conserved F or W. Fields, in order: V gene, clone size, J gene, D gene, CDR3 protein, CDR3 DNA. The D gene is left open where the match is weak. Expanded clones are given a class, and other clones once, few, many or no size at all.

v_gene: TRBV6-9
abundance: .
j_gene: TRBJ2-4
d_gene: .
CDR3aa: CASSALTDIQYF
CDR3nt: TGTGCCAGCAGTGCCTTGACAGATATTCAGTACTTC

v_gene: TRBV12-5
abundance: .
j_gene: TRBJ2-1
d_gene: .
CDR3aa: CASGLVRADSVNEQFF
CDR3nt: TGTGCTAGTGGTTTGGTACGAGCGGACTCGGTCAATGAGCAGTTCTTC

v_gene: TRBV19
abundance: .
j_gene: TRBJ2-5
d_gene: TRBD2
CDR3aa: CASSSRTSVQETQYF
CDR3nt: TGTGCCAGTAGCTCCCGGACTAGCGTTCAAGAGACCCAGTACTTC

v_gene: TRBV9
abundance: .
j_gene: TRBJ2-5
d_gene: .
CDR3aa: CASSVSWDAKETQYF
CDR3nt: TGTGCCAGCAGCGTATCCTGGGACGCCAAAGAGACCCAGTACTTC

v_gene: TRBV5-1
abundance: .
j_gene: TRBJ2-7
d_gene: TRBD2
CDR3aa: CASSFLGLAAWEQYF
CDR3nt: TGCGCCAGCAGCTTCCTGGGACTAGCAGCTTGGGAGCAGTACTTC

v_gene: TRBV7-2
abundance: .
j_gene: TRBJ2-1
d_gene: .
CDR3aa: CASSLRWDYNEQFF
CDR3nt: TGTGCCAGCAGCTTACGGTGGGATTACAATGAGCAGTTCTTC

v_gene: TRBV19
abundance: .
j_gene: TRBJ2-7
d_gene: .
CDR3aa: CASSIGLGDYEQYF
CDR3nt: TGTGCCAGTAGTATAGGGCTAGGGGACTACGAGCAGTACTTC

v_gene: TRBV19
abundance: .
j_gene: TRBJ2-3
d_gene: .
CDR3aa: CASSWNKAVIGTDTQYF
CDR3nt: TGTGCCAGTAGTTGGAATAAAGCGGTGATCGGCACAGATACGCAGTATTTT

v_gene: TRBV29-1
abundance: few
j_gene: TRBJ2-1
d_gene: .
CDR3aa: CSVEFPYNEQFF
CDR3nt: TGCAGCGTTGAATTCCCCTACAATGAGCAGTTCTTC

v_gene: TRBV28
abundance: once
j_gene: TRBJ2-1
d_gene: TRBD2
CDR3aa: CASRLPTSREQFF
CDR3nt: TGTGCCAGCAGGTTACCGACTAGCCGTGAGCAGTTCTTC

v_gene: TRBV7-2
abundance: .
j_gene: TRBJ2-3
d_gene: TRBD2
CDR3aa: CASSPTSGSMGTDTQYF
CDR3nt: TGTGCCAGCAGCCCGACTAGCGGGAGCATGGGAACAGATACGCAGTATTTT

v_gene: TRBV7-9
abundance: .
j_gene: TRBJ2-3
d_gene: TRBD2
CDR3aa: CASSLRTSGYTDTQYF
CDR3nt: TGTGCCAGCAGCTTAAGGACTAGCGGCTACACAGATACGCAGTATTTT

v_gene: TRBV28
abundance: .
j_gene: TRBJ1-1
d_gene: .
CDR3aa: CASSLLIGVTEAFF
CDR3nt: TGTGCCAGCAGTTTATTAATCGGGGTAACTGAAGCTTTCTTT

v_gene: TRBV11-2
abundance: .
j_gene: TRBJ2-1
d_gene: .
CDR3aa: CASSSGLNYNEQFF
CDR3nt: TGTGCCAGCAGCTCGGGGCTCAATTACAATGAGCAGTTCTTC

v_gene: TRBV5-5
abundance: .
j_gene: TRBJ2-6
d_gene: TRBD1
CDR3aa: CASSLTGTGAFGANVLTF
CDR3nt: TGTGCCAGCAGCTTAACCGGGACAGGGGCTTTTGGGGCCAACGTCCTGACTTTC

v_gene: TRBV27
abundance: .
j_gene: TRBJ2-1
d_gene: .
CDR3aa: CASTHSGAGLQFF
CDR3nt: TGTGCCAGCACCCACTCCGGGGCAGGGTTGCAGTTCTTC

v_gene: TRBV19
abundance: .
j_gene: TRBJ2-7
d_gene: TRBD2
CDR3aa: CASSSTLSSGLEYEQYF
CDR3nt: TGTGCCAGTAGTTCGACCCTTTCTTCGGGACTAGAGTACGAGCAGTACTTC

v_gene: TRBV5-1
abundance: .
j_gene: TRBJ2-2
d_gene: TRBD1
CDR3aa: CASKAGQGNTGELFF
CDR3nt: TGCGCCAGCAAGGCGGGACAGGGGAACACCGGGGAGCTGTTTTTT

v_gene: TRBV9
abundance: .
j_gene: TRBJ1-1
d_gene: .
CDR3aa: CASSPVGHGNTEAFF
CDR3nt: TGTGCCAGCAGCCCAGTGGGACACGGGAACACTGAAGCTTTCTTT

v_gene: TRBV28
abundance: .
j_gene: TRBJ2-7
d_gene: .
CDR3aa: CASTQDSSYEQYF
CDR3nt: TGTGCCAGCACCCAAGACAGTTCCTACGAGCAGTACTTC

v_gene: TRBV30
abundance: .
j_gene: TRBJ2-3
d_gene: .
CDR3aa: CAWSPTGADTQYF
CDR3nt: TGTGCCTGGAGTCCGACAGGCGCAGATACGCAGTATTTT

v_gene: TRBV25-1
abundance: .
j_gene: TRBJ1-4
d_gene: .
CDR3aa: CASSVGNEKLFF
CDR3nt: TGTGCCAGCAGTGTGGGTAATGAAAAACTGTTTTTT

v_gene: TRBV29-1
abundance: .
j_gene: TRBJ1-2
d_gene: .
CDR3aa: CSVGLPVRDANDYGYTF
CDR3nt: TGCAGCGTTGGCCTCCCGGTGCGGGACGCCAACGACTATGGCTACACCTTC

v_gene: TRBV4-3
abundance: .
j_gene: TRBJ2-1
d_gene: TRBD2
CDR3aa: CASSREGAVAGINEQFF
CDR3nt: TGCGCCAGCAGCCGAGAGGGAGCGGTAGCGGGGATCAATGAGCAGTTCTTC

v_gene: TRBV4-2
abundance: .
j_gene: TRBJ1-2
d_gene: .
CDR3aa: CASSQEITGLYGYTF
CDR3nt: TGTGCCAGCAGCCAAGAAATCACCGGGCTCTATGGCTACACCTTC

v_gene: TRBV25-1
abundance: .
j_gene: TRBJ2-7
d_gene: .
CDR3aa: CASSEPGTESYEQYF
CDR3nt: TGTGCCAGCAGTGAACCCGGGACTGAGTCCTACGAGCAGTACTTC

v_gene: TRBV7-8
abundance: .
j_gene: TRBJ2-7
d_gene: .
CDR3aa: CASSLRSLSYEQYF
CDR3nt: TGTGCCAGCAGCTTGAGAAGTTTGTCTTACGAGCAGTACTTC

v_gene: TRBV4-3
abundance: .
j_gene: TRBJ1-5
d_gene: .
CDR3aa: CASSQGVGNQPQHF
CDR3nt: TGCGCCAGCAGCCAAGGGGTGGGAAATCAGCCCCAGCATTTT

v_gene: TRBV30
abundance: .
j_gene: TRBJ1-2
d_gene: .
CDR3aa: CAFIDRSYGYTF
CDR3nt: TGTGCCTTCATTGACAGGAGCTATGGCTACACCTTC

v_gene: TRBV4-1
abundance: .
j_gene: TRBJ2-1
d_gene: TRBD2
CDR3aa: CASSQGASGVGDVEQFF
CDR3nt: TGCGCCAGCAGCCAAGGGGCTAGCGGAGTGGGGGATGTTGAGCAGTTCTTC

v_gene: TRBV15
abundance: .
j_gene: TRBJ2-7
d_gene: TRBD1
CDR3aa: CATSANRGTAYEQYF
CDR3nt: TGTGCCACCAGCGCCAACAGGGGGACTGCCTACGAGCAGTACTTC

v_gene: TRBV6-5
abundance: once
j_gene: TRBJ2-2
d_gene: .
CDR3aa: CASSYSAGNTGELFF
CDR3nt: TGTGCCAGCAGTTACTCGGCAGGGAACACCGGGGAGCTGTTTTTT

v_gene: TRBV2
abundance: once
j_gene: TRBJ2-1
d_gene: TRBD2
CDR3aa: CASREGSGLVTYEQFF
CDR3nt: TGTGCCAGCAGGGAAGGTTCGGGACTAGTCACTTATGAGCAGTTCTTC

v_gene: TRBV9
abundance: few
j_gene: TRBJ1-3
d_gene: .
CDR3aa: CASSQTSGTGNTIYF
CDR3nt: TGTGCCAGCAGCCAAACCTCCGGGACTGGAAACACCATATATTTT

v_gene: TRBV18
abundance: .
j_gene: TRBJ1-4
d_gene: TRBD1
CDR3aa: CASSPGQGVANEKLFF
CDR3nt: TGTGCCAGCTCACCCGGACAGGGAGTGGCTAATGAAAAACTGTTTTTT

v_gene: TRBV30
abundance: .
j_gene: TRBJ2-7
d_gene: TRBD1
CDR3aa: CAWSMGQGYEQYF
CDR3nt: TGTGCCTGGAGTATGGGACAGGGCTACGAGCAGTACTTC

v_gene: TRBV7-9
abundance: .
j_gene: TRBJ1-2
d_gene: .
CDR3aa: CASSFISGHRASYGYTF
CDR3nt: TGTGCCAGCAGCTTTATCTCGGGCCACCGGGCAAGCTATGGCTACACCTTC

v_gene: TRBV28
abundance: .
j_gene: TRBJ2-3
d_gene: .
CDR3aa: CASSLSAAATDTQYF
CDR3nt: TGTGCCAGCAGTTTGTCAGCGGCGGCCACAGATACGCAGTATTTT

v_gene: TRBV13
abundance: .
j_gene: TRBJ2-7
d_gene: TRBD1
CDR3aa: CASSLLMGDRAYEQYF
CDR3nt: TGTGCCAGCAGCTTATTAATGGGGGACAGGGCGTACGAGCAGTACTTC

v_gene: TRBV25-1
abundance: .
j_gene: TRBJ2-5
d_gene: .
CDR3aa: CASSADSQETQYF
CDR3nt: TGTGCCAGCAGTGCCGACAGCCAAGAGACCCAGTACTTC

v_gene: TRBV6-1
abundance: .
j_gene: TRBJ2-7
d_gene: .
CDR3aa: CASSDRSGGRTYEQYF
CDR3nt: TGTGCCAGCAGTGACCGTAGCGGTGGAAGGACCTACGAGCAGTACTTC

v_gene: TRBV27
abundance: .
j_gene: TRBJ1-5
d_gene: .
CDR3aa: CAVTSHPNQPQHF
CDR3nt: TGTGCCGTCACCTCCCACCCTAATCAGCCCCAGCATTTT

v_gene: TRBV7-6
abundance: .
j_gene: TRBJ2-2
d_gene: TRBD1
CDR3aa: CASSLDRGAGELFF
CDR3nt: TGTGCCAGCAGCTTGGACAGGGGGGCCGGGGAGCTGTTTTTT

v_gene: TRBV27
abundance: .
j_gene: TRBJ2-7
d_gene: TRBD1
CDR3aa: CASRSGQGAVYEQYF
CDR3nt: TGTGCCAGCAGGTCCGGACAGGGGGCGGTCTACGAGCAGTACTTC

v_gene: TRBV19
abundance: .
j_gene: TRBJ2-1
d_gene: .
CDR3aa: CASSIFPRGSYNEQFF
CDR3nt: TGTGCCAGTAGTATATTCCCACGGGGGTCCTACAATGAGCAGTTCTTC

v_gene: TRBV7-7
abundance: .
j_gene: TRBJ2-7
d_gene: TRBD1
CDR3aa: CASSLTGTASYEQYF
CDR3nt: TGTGCCAGCAGCTTAACCGGGACAGCCTCTTACGAGCAGTACTTC

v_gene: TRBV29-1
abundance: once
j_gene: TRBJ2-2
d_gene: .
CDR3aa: CSVAVGAPGGELFF
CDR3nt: TGCAGCGTTGCAGTCGGGGCTCCGGGCGGGGAGCTGTTTTTT

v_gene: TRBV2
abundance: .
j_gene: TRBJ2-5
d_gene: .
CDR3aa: CASSSTYRETQYF
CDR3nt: TGTGCCAGCTCTTCTACCTATAGAGAGACCCAGTACTTC

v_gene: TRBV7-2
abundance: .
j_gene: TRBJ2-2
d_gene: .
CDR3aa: CASSIGLGNTGELFF
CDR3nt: TGTGCCAGCAGCATAGGACTCGGGAACACCGGGGAGCTGTTTTTT

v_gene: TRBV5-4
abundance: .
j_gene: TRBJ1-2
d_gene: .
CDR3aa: CASSRGEFLYGYTF
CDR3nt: TGTGCCAGCAGCCGGGGCGAATTTTTATATGGCTACACCTTC

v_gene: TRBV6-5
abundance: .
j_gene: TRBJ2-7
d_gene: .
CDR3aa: CASGKLATYEQYF
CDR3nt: TGTGCCAGCGGTAAACTAGCCACCTACGAGCAGTACTTC

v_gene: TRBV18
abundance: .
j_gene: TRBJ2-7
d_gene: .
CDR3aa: CASSPNSSGEQYF
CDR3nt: TGTGCCAGCTCACCAAACTCCTCCGGCGAGCAGTACTTC

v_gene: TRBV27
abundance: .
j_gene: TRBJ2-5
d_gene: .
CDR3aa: CASSFGTGPPQETQYF
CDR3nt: TGTGCCAGCAGTTTCGGGACGGGCCCTCCGCAAGAGACCCAGTACTTC

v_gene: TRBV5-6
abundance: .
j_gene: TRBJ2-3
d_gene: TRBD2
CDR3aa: CASSGGTSGRALGTQYF
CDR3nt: TGTGCCAGCAGCGGGGGGACTAGCGGGAGGGCCCTCGGAACGCAGTATTTT

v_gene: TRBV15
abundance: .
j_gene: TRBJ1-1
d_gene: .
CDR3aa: CATSRAEGPEAFF
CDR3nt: TGTGCCACCAGCAGAGCCGAGGGTCCTGAAGCTTTCTTT